Here is one T cell receptor beta chain with its context. What this receptor recognizes is not known. No base-level quality is on record; no much larger clone is a single base apart. The samples were obtained from people who had Merkel cell carcinoma. The data stem from a study of T cells and Merkel cell carcinoma outcomes (dated by TCRdb to the early 2020s). Study-level background: The study examined the tumor T-cell repertoire together with T-cell density as predictors of clinical outcome in patients with Merkel cell carcinoma. What the authors observed across the whole study: According to the report, clinical outcomes in Merkel cell carcinoma patients could be predicted using T-cell density together with features of the T-cell repertoire.

The library was obtained by the immunoSEQ multiplex PCR assay. This is the immuneACCESS table as TCRdb keeps it, with only in-frame sequences that have V and J called. A part of the clones is gone; compared with another copy, unresolved V genes explain less than half, and the rest is unexplained. For this sample there are 2,500 to 3,000 clones; 95% to 97% appear just once. The top ten constitute 1.9% of the sample. The CDR3 spans 15 residues, from the cysteine through the phenylalanine. This entry keeps only the CDR3 DNA: 45 bases, framed from base 1. For CDR1 and CDR2, the germline V gene lists LGHNA and YNFKEQ. Compared with germline, V lacks 0 bases and J lacks 9 bases; bases without a gene match: 11.

This TCR was recovered from a human donor with Merkel cell carcinoma. Recombination linked TRBV4-2 to TRBJ2-7, and 7 junction bases match TRBD1. Sequences were obtained from tumor tissue from Merkel cell carcinoma. The bases read TGTGCCAGCAGCCAAGATCACCGACAGGGAGCTGCGCAGTACTTC. Translated, it reads CASSQDHRQGAAQYF.